The entry that follows covers one T cell receptor beta chain sequence. Trimming stripped 4 bases from V and 4 bases from J, with 16 bases between. Germline CDR1 and CDR2: SGHVS and FNYEAQ. CDR3 size: 15 residues. As handled by the study authors: Nucleated cell counts were estimated from reference gene primer amplification. The repertoire was sequenced with immunoSEQ multiplex PCR; TCRdb's copy has only in-frame clones and lacks some. For V, J and clone size, that table is used; D and trimming come from the DNA. The data contain under 250,000 clones, around nine tenths of them seen just once; the ten biggest clones take up about 1.6%. This sample is part of a study of blood T cell repertoires in COVID-19. Overall study context: Specimens from acute and convalescent COVID-19 originated in the United States, Italy and Spain. PBMCs, B-cell-depleted T cells, or T cells provided the cDNA or gDNA that made up the material.

This TCR came from a woman in her sixties who had recovered from COVID-19. This chain links TRBV7-6 with TRBJ2-5, with D perhaps matching TRBD1 (6 bases). Sequencing input: peripheral blood. The CDR3 region is CASSYEGWGLETQYF. Written as DNA, the CDR3 is TGTGCCAGCAGCTACGAGGGGTGGGGGCTAGAGACCCAGTACTTC.